This T cell receptor (beta chain) was sequenced during a study of Graves' ophthalmopathy and Graves' hyperthyroidism. The evidence that diagnosis relied on was clinical symptoms, serum thyroxine, TRAb, thyroid ultrasound and orbital computed tomography. General study points: Most expanded clonotypes from thyroid (those above 0.001 frequency) were also found in blood. Ophthalmopathy was separated from stable hyperthyroidism by a 13-signature model with around 89% sensitivity and 81.08% specificity.

Transcripts of RNA were the source for amplifying TCR beta CDR3 regions. RT-PCR with HTBI primers came first, then second-round multiplex PCR. TCRdb recomputed calls from the multiplex PCR reads with MiXCR, one row per CDR3 protein. There are approximately 700,000 distinct CDR3 sequences in the sample; 40% occur only once, and 44% lies in the top ten. The V gene end was trimmed by 5 bases and the J gene end by 2 bases; junction bases not matched to a gene: 8. Germline loops: CDR1 KGHDR, CDR2 SFDVKD. CDR3 length: 16 amino acids. This clonotype has ten or more counts. Its antigen is unknown. The gene calls are TRBV24-1 and TRBJ1-5, with 7 bases that match TRBD1. This sequence originates from an adult man with Graves' ophthalmopathy. The specimen sequenced was peripheral blood. The CDR3 spells CATSAATGYGNQPQHF. CDR3 bases: TGTGCCACCAGTGCCGCGACAGGGTACGGCAATCAGCCCCAGCATTTT.